Listed below are T cell receptor beta chains from one sample, sequenced in a study of OX40 agonist ivuxolimab in advanced cancers. Measured with immunoSEQ multiplex PCR; TCRdb has only the in-frame clones, and not every one. This table holds 43,000 or so clones, 88% found once. Source: CD4+ or CD8+ T cells sorted from blood, taken in a trial of the OX40 agonist ivuxolimab. The receptors shown here come from an adult with an advanced solid tumor such as melanoma, head and neck, liver or kidney cancer. Each CDR3 is given with its conserved first and last residue. D genes are given only for firm matches. A clone size is listed for some rows: how often the clone was seen (once, few, many), or a class if it is expanded.

size: NA; J: TRBJ2-3; V: TRBV11-3; length: 17; D: TRBD2; CDR3: CASSPGSASGITDTQYF; DNA: TGTGCCAGCAGCCCTGGGTCGGCTAGCGGAATCACAGATACGCAGTATTTT
size: NA; J: TRBJ1-1; V: TRBV5-1; length: 16; D: NA; CDR3: CASSLVKGVGNTEAFF; DNA: TGCGCCAGCAGCTTGGTAAAGGGGGTTGGGAACACTGAAGCTTTCTTT
size: NA; J: TRBJ1-5; V: TRBV28; length: 14; D: NA; CDR3: CASSLTGGRKPQHF; DNA: TGTGCCAGCAGTTTAACGGGGGGGCGCAAGCCCCAGCATTTT
size: NA; J: TRBJ2-7; V: TRBV29-1; length: 15; D: TRBD2; CDR3: CSVDIAGGGFYEQYF; DNA: TGCAGCGTTGACATAGCGGGAGGTGGGTTCTACGAGCAGTACTTC
size: once; J: TRBJ2-1; V: TRBV28; length: 14; D: NA; CDR3: CASEPDFPYNEQFF; DNA: TGTGCCAGCGAGCCCGACTTTCCTTACAATGAGCAGTTCTTC
size: few; J: TRBJ2-7; V: TRBV27; length: 15; D: TRBD2; CDR3: CASRETGTTVREQYF; DNA: TGTGCCAGCAGAGAGACCGGGACTACCGTTAGGGAGCAGTACTTC
size: NA; J: TRBJ2-5; V: TRBV5-4; length: 15; D: NA; CDR3: CASSLAPSVQETQYF; DNA: TGTGCCAGCAGCTTGGCCCCTAGCGTACAAGAGACCCAGTACTTC
size: NA; J: TRBJ2-3; V: TRBV15; length: 15; D: NA; CDR3: CATSRDVGGTDTQYF; DNA: TGTGCCACCAGCAGAGACGTTGGTGGCACAGATACGCAGTATTTT
size: NA; J: TRBJ2-7; V: TRBV19; length: 14; D: NA; CDR3: CASRRETTSYEQYF; DNA: TGTGCCAGTAGAAGGGAGACGACCTCCTACGAGCAGTACTTC
size: NA; J: TRBJ2-1; V: TRBV30; length: 14; D: NA; CDR3: CAWSLGTYYNEQFF; DNA: TGTGCCTGGAGCCTCGGGACTTACTACAATGAGCAGTTCTTC
size: NA; J: TRBJ2-1; V: TRBV9; length: 16; D: NA; CDR3: CASSKKGSSDYNEQFF; DNA: TGTGCCAGCAGCAAAAAGGGGTCATCCGACTACAATGAGCAGTTCTTC
size: NA; J: TRBJ1-2; V: TRBV10-3; length: 17; D: TRBD1; CDR3: CAISEWGSGRGNYGYTF; DNA: TGTGCCATCAGTGAGTGGGGAAGTGGCAGGGGGAACTATGGCTACACCTTC
size: NA; J: TRBJ2-7; V: TRBV9; length: 15; D: TRBD2; CDR3: CASSAGLAGVDEQYF; DNA: TGTGCCAGCAGCGCGGGACTAGCGGGAGTTGACGAGCAGTACTTC
size: few; J: TRBJ2-7; V: TRBV7-2; length: 14; D: NA; CDR3: CASREGQPSYEQYF; DNA: TGTGCCAGCAGGGAGGGACAGCCCTCCTACGAGCAGTACTTC
size: NA; J: TRBJ2-3; V: TRBV7-9; length: 17; D: NA; CDR3: CASSPRNGRASTDTQYF; DNA: TGTGCCAGCAGCCCCCGAAACGGCAGGGCGAGCACAGATACGCAGTATTTT
size: NA; J: TRBJ2-5; V: TRBV7-5; length: 13; D: NA; CDR3: CARSSLRIETQYF; DNA: TGTGCCAGAAGTAGCCTCAGAATTGAGACCCAGTACTTC
size: NA; J: TRBJ1-2; V: TRBV6-5; length: 12; D: NA; CDR3: CASSSGSPGYTF; DNA: TGTGCCAGCAGTTCGGGGTCCCCAGGCTACACCTTC
size: medium-sized; J: TRBJ2-7; V: TRBV6-5; length: 15; D: TRBD2; CDR3: CASSYRRERSYEQYF; DNA: TGTGCCAGCAGTTACCGGCGGGAGAGGTCCTACGAGCAGTACTTC
size: NA; J: TRBJ2-1; V: TRBV9; length: 14; D: NA; CDR3: CASSVELSYNEQFF; DNA: TGTGCCAGCAGCGTCGAGTTAAGCTACAATGAGCAGTTCTTC
size: NA; J: TRBJ2-7; V: TRBV28; length: 14; D: NA; CDR3: CASKRVGFSYEQYF; DNA: TGTGCCAGCAAACGGGTGGGTTTCTCCTACGAGCAGTACTTC
size: NA; J: TRBJ2-1; V: TRBV19; length: 13; D: NA; CDR3: CASRPGAYNEQFF; DNA: TGTGCCAGTAGGCCTGGGGCGTACAATGAGCAGTTCTTC
size: NA; J: TRBJ1-3; V: TRBV18; length: 16; D: NA; CDR3: CASSPGLEQSGNTIYF; DNA: TGTGCCAGCTCACCAGGGCTCGAGCAATCTGGAAACACCATATATTTT
size: NA; J: TRBJ2-7; V: TRBV11-2; length: 16; D: TRBD2; CDR3: CASSLEILGGIYEQYF; DNA: TGTGCCAGCAGCTTAGAGATCTTGGGGGGGATCTACGAGCAGTACTTC
size: NA; J: TRBJ1-2; V: TRBV28; length: 16; D: NA; CDR3: CASSLDHRQVGGGYTF; DNA: TGTGCCAGCAGTTTGGACCACCGACAGGTCGGGGGTGGCTACACCTTC
size: once; J: TRBJ2-1; V: TRBV5-6; length: 18; D: TRBD2; CDR3: CASSSRTSGRSSYNEQFF; DNA: TGTGCCAGCAGCTCCAGGACTAGCGGGAGGAGCTCCTACAATGAGCAGTTCTTC
size: NA; J: TRBJ1-5; V: TRBV18; length: 15; D: TRBD1; CDR3: CASSEQGVGNQPQHF; DNA: TGTGCCAGCTCAGAACAGGGGGTGGGCAATCAGCCCCAGCATTTT
size: NA; J: TRBJ2-7; V: TRBV19; length: 14; D: TRBD1; CDR3: CASTSTGGAYEQYF; DNA: TGTGCCAGTACTTCGACAGGGGGAGCCTACGAGCAGTACTTC
size: NA; J: TRBJ1-4; V: TRBV6-4; length: 17; D: TRBD1; CDR3: CASSDAVRGTTNEKLFF; DNA: TGTGCCAGCAGTGACGCAGTCAGGGGGACGACTAATGAAAAACTGTTTTTT
size: NA; J: TRBJ2-1; V: TRBV7-3; length: 14; D: TRBD2; CDR3: CASSRAGGNNEQFF; DNA: TGTGCCAGCAGCCGAGCGGGAGGGAACAATGAGCAGTTCTTC
size: once; J: TRBJ1-2; V: TRBV11-2; length: 14; D: NA; CDR3: CASSLAGVPGRYTF; DNA: TGTGCCAGCAGCTTAGCGGGGGTCCCGGGACGGTACACCTTC
size: once; J: TRBJ1-2; V: TRBV5-1; length: 13; D: TRBD1; CDR3: CASSSGTAYGYTF; DNA: TGCGCCAGCAGCTCCGGGACAGCGTATGGCTACACCTTC
size: NA; J: TRBJ2-1; V: TRBV11-2; length: 14; D: NA; CDR3: CASSSLKAYNEQFF; DNA: TGTGCCAGCAGCTCCCTTAAAGCCTACAATGAGCAGTTCTTC
size: NA; J: TRBJ2-5; V: TRBV27; length: 15; D: TRBD2; CDR3: CASMVTSGRRETQYF; DNA: TGTGCCAGCATGGTGACTAGCGGGAGGCGAGAGACCCAGTACTTC
size: NA; J: TRBJ2-7; V: TRBV21-1; length: 10; D: NA; CDR3: CASLTYEQYF; DNA: TGTGCCAGTCTTACCTACGAGCAGTACTTC
size: NA; J: TRBJ2-1; V: TRBV28; length: 12; D: NA; CDR3: CATPGPYNEQFF; DNA: TGTGCCACCCCTGGCCCCTACAATGAGCAGTTCTTC
size: hyperexpanded; J: TRBJ1-5; V: TRBV19; length: 16; D: TRBD1; CDR3: CASSYIGQGRNQPQHF; DNA: TGTGCCAGTAGTTACATCGGACAGGGAAGAAATCAGCCCCAGCATTTT
size: few; J: TRBJ1-1; V: TRBV5-1; length: 15; D: NA; CDR3: CASSLVVGRDTEAFF; DNA: TGCGCCAGCAGCTTGGTGGTAGGGAGGGACACTGAAGCTTTCTTT
size: once; J: TRBJ2-1; V: TRBV11-2; length: 16; D: TRBD2; CDR3: CASSLEAGWYYNEQFF; DNA: TGTGCCAGCAGCTTAGAAGCGGGGTGGTACTACAATGAGCAGTTCTTC
size: NA; J: TRBJ1-4; V: TRBV7-2; length: 15; D: NA; CDR3: CASSSRGGTNEKLFF; DNA: TGTGCCAGCAGCTCCAGAGGAGGGACTAATGAAAAACTGTTTTTT
size: NA; J: TRBJ1-3; V: TRBV27; length: 13; D: TRBD1; CDR3: CASKQGGGNTIYF; DNA: TGTGCCAGCAAGCAGGGGGGTGGAAACACCATATATTTT
size: NA; J: TRBJ2-7; V: TRBV5-1; length: 16; D: TRBD1; CDR3: CASSWMAGTGAYEQYF; DNA: TGCGCCAGCAGCTGGATGGCCGGGACAGGGGCCTACGAGCAGTACTTC
size: once; J: TRBJ1-5; V: TRBV19; length: 15; D: TRBD1; CDR3: CASLPWTGDNQPQHF; DNA: TGTGCCAGCCTTCCTTGGACAGGCGACAATCAGCCCCAGCATTTT
size: NA; J: TRBJ2-7; V: TRBV16; length: 11; D: NA; CDR3: CASSQKWEQYF; DNA: TGTGCCAGCAGCCAAAAGTGGGAGCAGTACTTC
size: few; J: TRBJ2-3; V: TRBV5-1; length: 15; D: NA; CDR3: CASSLGAVSVDTQYF; DNA: TGCGCCAGCAGCTTGGGAGCGGTGTCTGTGGATACGCAGTATTTT
size: NA; J: TRBJ1-2; V: TRBV28; length: 13; D: NA; CDR3: CASSLVGGVGYTF; DNA: TGTGCCAGCAGTTTGGTGGGGGGCGTGGGCTACACCTTC